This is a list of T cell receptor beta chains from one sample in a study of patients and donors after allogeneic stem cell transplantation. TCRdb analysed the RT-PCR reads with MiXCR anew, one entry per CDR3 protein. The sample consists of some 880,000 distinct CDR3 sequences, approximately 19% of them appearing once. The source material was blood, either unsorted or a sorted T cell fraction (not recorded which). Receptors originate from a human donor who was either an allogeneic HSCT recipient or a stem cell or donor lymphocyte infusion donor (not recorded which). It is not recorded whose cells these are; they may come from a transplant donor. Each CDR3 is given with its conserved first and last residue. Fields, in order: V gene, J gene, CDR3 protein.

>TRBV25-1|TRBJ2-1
CASSELGLVNGEQFF
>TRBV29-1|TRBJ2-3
CSGGTGEDTQYF
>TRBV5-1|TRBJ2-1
CASSPAKTSGSSEQFF
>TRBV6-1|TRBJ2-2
CASRSTSAGELFF
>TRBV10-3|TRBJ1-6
CAISESMPKWPGRNSPLHF
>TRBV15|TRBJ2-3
CATSRASGVSTDTQYF
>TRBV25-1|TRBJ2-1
CASSGGLAGDINEQFF
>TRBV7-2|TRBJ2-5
CASSSARETQYF
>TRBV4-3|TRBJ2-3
CASSQGTSGDTQYF
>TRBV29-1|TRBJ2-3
CSVRGLALDTQYF
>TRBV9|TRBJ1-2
CASSVEGDNYGYTF